This T cell receptor (beta chain) emerged from a study of patients with pleural tuberculosis. Via MiXCR, TCRdb re-called the reads, giving one row per CDR3 protein. Of some 29,000 distinct CDR3 sequences listed, over 15% are singletons. This clonotype came up many times. Sequencing used peripheral blood. The sequence was obtained from a human donor with pleural tuberculosis.

For the CDR3, the DNA is TGCGCCAGCAGCTTGGCGGTCAACGAAGAGACCCAGTACTTC. Its protein product is CASSLAVNEETQYF. The chain joins TRBV5-1 to TRBJ2-5; no reliable D call. This CDR3 contains 14 residues. Germline CDR1 SGHRS, CDR2 YFSETQ. Trimming cost V 0 bases and J 3 bases, with 9 bases left between them.